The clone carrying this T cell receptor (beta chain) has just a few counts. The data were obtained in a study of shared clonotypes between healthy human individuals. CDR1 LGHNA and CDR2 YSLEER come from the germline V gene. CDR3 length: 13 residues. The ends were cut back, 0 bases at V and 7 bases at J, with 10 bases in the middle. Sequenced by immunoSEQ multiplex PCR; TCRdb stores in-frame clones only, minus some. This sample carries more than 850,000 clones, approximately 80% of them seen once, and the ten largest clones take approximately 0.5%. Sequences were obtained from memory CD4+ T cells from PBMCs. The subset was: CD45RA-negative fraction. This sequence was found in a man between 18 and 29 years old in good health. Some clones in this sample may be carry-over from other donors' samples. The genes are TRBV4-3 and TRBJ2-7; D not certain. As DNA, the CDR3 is TGCGCCAGCAGCCAAGAATGGCTTTCTGAGCAGTACTTC. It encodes CASSQEWLSEQYF.